What follows are 9 T cell receptor beta chains derived from one specimen sequenced in a study of T-cell reconstitution after alpha-beta-depleted transplantation in children. Library preparation (for TCRbeta) was performed with unique molecular identifiers. Each CDR3 protein gets one entry after TCRdb re-called the PCR reads with MiXCR. The table shows a few hundred thousand distinct CDR3 sequences, with about a fifth occurring only once. Material: PBMCs from the stem cell graft donor, obtained from the stem cell graft. These receptors were obtained from a human donor who donated a stem cell graft to a child with acute myeloid leukemia.

In its sample, this clonotype was seen a few times. The V gene is TRBV20-1, the J gene TRBJ2-3; tentatively, D is TRBD1 or TRBD2 (5 bases each). CDR3 size: 16 residues. V lost 0 bases, J lost 2 bases, and 15 bases lay in between. Germline CDR1 and CDR2: DFQATT and SNEGSKA (reference sequence). The CDR3 region has the DNA TGCAGTGCTAGAGATGATTGGGGGTGGAACACAGATACGCAGTATTTT. As protein: CSARDDWGWNTDTQYF.

A single count supports this clonotype. The chain has TRBV28 and TRBJ2-1; 11 bases agree with TRBD2. Per germline, CDR1 MDHEN and CDR2 SYDVKM. With 4 bases clipped from V and 9 bases from J, the junction kept 11 bases outside the gene matches. The CDR3 contains 16 residues. For the CDR3, the DNA is TGTGCCAGCAGTTCATTCACTAGCGGGAGAGGCGGTGAGCAGTTCTTC. Its protein is CASSSFTSGRGGEQFF.

This clonotype was counted only a few times. This chain links TRBV5-1 with TRBJ2-1, with D possibly matching TRBD1 (6 bases). The V and J ends lost 4 bases and 2 bases respectively, with 10 bases between them. The CDR3 covers 14 residues. The germline CDR1 and CDR2 sequences are SGHRS and YFSETQ. The CDR3 DNA reads as TGCGCCAGCAGCCAACGGACAGCCTACAATGAGCAGTTCTTC. Amino acid sequence: CASSQRTAYNEQFF.

This clonotype was seen at least ten times. This chain connects TRBV10-3 to TRBJ2-3; TRBD2 agrees at 9 bases. Losses at the gene ends were 3 bases for V and 3 bases for J; bases not matched to a gene: 4. The germline V gene encodes CDR1 ENHRY and CDR2 SYGVKD. The CDR3 spans 15 residues. CDR3 residues: CAISDAGGPTDTQYF. The CDR3 DNA reads as TGTGCCATCAGTGATGCGGGAGGGCCTACAGATACGCAGTATTTT.

This clonotype has at least ten counts. V gene TRBV20-1 combines with J gene TRBJ2-5; TRBD2 might be the D (5 bases). CDR1 is DFQATT and CDR2 is SNEGSKA in the germline V gene (reference sequence). The CDR3 is 12 amino acids. The CDR3 region is CSPGILQETQYF. The CDR3 nucleotides read TGCAGCCCCGGGATCCTCCAAGAGACCCAGTACTTC.

This clonotype was counted between two and nine times. The chain recombines TRBV4-1 with TRBJ2-7; possible D gene TRBD2, 6 bases. Germline values: CDR1 MGHRA, CDR2 YSYEKL. Trimming took 4 bases from V and 4 from J, leaving 20 bases between them. This CDR3 region has 16 residues. The chain's CDR3 is CASSPWELADPYEQYF. CDR3 DNA: TGCGCCAGCAGCCCATGGGAATTAGCGGACCCTTACGAGCAGTACTTC.

In this sample, this clonotype turned up many times. V is TRBV20-1 and J is TRBJ2-3; D gene unclear. The CDR3 consists of 13 residues. Per the germline V gene, CDR1 is DFQATT and CDR2 is SNEGSKA (reference sequence). Trimming shortened V by 2 bases and J by 6 bases, and 12 bases separated the two germline ends. The chain's CDR3 is CSARPSLGDTQYF. The CDR3 DNA is TGCAGTGCTAGACCCTCTTTGGGGGATACGCAGTATTTT.

The chain joins TRBV11-2 to TRBJ2-5, with 7 bases identical to TRBD2. Looked up from germline, CDR1 is SGHAT and CDR2 is FQNNGV. This CDR3 has 15 amino acids. The V segment lost 4 bases and the J segment 4 bases; nucleotides outside the gene matches: 9. Here the CDR3 DNA reads TGTGCCAGCAGCTCTAACTCTGGGGGGGGAGAGACCCAGTACTTC. This codes for CASSSNSGGGETQYF.

The genes are TRBV9 and TRBJ2-7; D might be TRBD2 (5 bases). V lost 3 bases and J lost 7, with 17 bases in between. The CDR3 loop spans 14 amino acids. Germline V gene sequence: CDR1 SGDLS, CDR2 YYNGEE. In nucleotides, the CDR3 is TGTGCCAGCAGCGCTGGTCTAGCTACACGGGAGCAGTACTTC. This gives the protein CASSAGLATREQYF.